Given below is one T cell receptor beta chain in context. What this receptor recognizes is not known. No quality values exist for individual bases; no much larger clone is one base distant. The data were taken from a study of T cell responses to AZD1222 COVID-19 vaccine (dated by TCRdb to the early 2020s). A note on the overall study: AZD1222 recipients given second doses at about 4 weeks or at about 12 weeks were pooled, since spike-specific TCR depth and breadth were not found to differ between the two schedules. TCR sequencing was performed for some 250 trial participants, of whom approximately 200 were given two doses of AZD1222 and 26 were given two doses of MenACWY control vaccine. Trial participants were enrolled by age into 18-55, 56-69 and 70-plus year subgroups, with roughly 160, 29 and 62 TCR-sequenced participants respectively.

The CDR3 regions of human TCRbeta chains were subjected to immunosequencing. The paper's processing steps were these. TCRs in the repertoires were matched against a reference library of SARS-CoV-2-specific TCRs that had been generated with the MIRA antigen-specificity platform. Breadth meant the fraction of unique TCRs that were SARS-CoV-2-associated, whereas depth meant the fraction of total T cells that were SARS-CoV-2-associated. Each spike-specific TCR was assigned to its reactive spike region and to a CD4 or CD8 class using the MIRA data. Log10-transformed breadth and depth values were compared by one-way ANOVA with Sidak's multiple comparisons tests. The clones in this table, taken by TCRdb from immuneACCESS, are in-frame only. Not every clone is retained; where verified, under half of the shortfall comes from an unresolved V gene, and the cause of the rest is unknown. Clone size and V and J calls were adopted from that table, with D and trimming inferred from the DNA. In this sample the table shows some 150,000 clones, roughly 90% of which occur a single time. The ten largest clones represent about 3.7% of the sample.

CDR1 LNHDA and CDR2 SQIVND are derived from the germline V gene (reference sequence). Measured from the cysteine to the phenylalanine, the CDR3 is 13 residues long. Only CDR3 DNA remains: 39 bases, in frame from the first base. V loses 7 bases of germline sequence and J loses 4 bases, and the interval between the two ends is 14 bases. Taken with the paper, the label for time point translates to: baseline before first vaccination. The vaccinee samples were drawn from two UK trials, COV001 and COV002, one of which was a single-blind randomized controlled phase 2/3 trial testing AZD1222 (ChAdOx1 nCoV-19) in healthy adults. For TCRbeta chain sequencing, PBMC samples from trial participants were taken at day 0 and at day 28 after the second dose. General findings and caveats noted by the study authors: Reportedly, almost half of the unique spike-specific TCRs recognized epitopes lying outside the regions that are mutated in the B.1.351 and B.1.1.7 variants. The 56-69-year group was small, and its depth increase did not reach significance, likely because of low power. After two AZD1222 doses, both the breadth and the depth of spike-specific TCRs were significantly higher than at day 0 and than in MenACWY recipients. Conclusions about previously exposed vaccinees are limited because only a handful of AZD1222 recipients were SARS-CoV-2 seropositive at baseline. Because no day 14 peak-response samples were available, repertoires were characterized only after the peak T cell response. CD4 TCRs associated with the vaccine covered the entire spike protein, and the dominant responses were in regions 160-218 and 743-854. Participants were mostly white British and included more females than males, and it was suggested by the authors that clonal diversity may have been underestimated.

The sequence is built from TRBV19 and TRBJ2-7, and perhaps TRBD2 as D gene, on 6 matching bases. This receptor was identified in an adult in good health. The sample here was peripheral blood, taken on day 0 of AZD1222 vaccination. The CDR3 region has the sequence CASTRGMGYEQYF. The DNA sequence follows: TGTGCCAGTACTCGCGGGATGGGTTACGAGCAGTACTTC.